This TCR beta chain was observed in a study of T-cell reconstitution after alpha-beta-depleted transplantation in children. Unique molecular identifiers were incorporated into the prepared TCRbeta library. TCRdb reprocessed the PCR reads with MiXCR, giving one entry per CDR3 protein. This table has 84,000 or so distinct CDR3 sequences, 15% appearing once. This clonotype was detected a few times. What it recognizes is unknown. The study's findings and limits: Alpha-beta T cells about two months after transplant reportedly derived from several hundred expanded graft clones. The authors attributed T-cell counts and diversity one year after transplant mostly to newly produced T cells. The study traced high day-60 TCRbeta diversity in some patients to surviving recipient T cells and thymic progenitors.

CDR3 length equals 16 residues. Trimming took 4 bases from V and 7 from J; bases not matched to a gene: 10. Germline V gene lookup returns CDR1 SGDLS and CDR2 YYNGEE. The receptor's source is a male patient between 2 and 9 years old who had a stem cell transplant for acute lymphoblastic leukemia, so the T cells may come from the graft donor. Here the sequenced sample was PBMCs, mostly from graft donor cells, taken 180 days after TCRalphabeta/CD19-depleted stem cell transplant. This chain uses TRBV9 with TRBJ2-7; 14 bases fit TRBD2. CDR3 DNA: TGTGCCAGCAGCAGACCCCTCGGGACTAGCGGGGGAGAGCAGTACTTC. It specifies CASSRPLGTSGGEQYF.